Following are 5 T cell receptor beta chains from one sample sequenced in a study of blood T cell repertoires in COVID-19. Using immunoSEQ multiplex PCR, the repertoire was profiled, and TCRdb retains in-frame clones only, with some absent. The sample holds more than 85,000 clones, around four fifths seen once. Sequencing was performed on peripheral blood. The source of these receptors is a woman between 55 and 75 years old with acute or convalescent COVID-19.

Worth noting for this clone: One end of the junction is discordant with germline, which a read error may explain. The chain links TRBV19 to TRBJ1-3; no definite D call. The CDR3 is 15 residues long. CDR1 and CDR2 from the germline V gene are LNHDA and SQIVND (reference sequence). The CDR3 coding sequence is TGTGCCAGTACTATATCCCCAGGCCCCGGAAACACCATATATTTT. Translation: CASTISPGPGNTIYF.

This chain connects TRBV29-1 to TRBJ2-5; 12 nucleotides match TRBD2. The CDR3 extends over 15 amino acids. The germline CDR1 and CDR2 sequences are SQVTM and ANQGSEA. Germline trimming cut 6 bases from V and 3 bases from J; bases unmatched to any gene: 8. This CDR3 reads CSVQTRTSGEETQYF. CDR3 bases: TGCAGCGTCCAAACACGGACTAGCGGGGAAGAGACCCAGTACTTC.

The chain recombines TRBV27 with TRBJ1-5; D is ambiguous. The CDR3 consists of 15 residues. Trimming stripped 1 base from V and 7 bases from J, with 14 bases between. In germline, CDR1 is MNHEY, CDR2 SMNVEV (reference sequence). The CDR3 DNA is TGTGCCAGCAGTTTATATGACCCTAGGCGCCAGCCCCAGCATTTT. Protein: CASSLYDPRRQPQHF.

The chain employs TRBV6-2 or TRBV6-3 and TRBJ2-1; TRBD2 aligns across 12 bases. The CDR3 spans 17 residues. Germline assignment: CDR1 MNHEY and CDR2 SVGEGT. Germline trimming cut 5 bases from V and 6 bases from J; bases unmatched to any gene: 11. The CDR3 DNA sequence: TGTGCCAGCAGTCACCCCCTTGGACTAGCGGGGTTCAATGAGCAGTTCTTC. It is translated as CASSHPLGLAGFNEQFF.

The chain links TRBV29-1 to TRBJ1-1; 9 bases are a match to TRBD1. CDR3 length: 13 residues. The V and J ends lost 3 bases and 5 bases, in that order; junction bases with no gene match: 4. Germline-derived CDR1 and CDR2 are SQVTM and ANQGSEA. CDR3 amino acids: CSVEGQGDTEAFF. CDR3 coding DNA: TGCAGCGTTGAGGGACAGGGTGATACTGAAGCTTTCTTT.